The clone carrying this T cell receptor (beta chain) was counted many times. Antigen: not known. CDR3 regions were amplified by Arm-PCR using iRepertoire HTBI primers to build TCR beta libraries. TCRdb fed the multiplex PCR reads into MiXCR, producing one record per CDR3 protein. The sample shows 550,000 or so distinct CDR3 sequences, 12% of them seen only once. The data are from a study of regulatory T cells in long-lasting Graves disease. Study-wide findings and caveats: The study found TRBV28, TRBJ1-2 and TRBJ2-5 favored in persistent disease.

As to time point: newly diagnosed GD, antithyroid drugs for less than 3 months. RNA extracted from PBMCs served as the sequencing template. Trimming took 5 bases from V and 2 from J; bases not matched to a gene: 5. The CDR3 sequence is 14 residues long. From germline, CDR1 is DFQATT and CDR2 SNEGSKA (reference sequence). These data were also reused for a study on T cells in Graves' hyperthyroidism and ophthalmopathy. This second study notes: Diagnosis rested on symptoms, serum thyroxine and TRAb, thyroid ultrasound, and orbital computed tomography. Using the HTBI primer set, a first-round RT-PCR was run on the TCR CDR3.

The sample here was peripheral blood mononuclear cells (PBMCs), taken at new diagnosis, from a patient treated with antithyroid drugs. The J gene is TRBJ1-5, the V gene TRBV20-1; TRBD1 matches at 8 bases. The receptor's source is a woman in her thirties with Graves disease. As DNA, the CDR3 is TGCAGTGCTCGTTCGACAGGGGGCAATCAGCCCCAGCATTTT. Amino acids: CSARSTGGNQPQHF.